This TCR beta chain was sequenced for a study of long-term antiretroviral therapy in people with HIV. Survey-level resolution applied to immunoSEQ assay v3.0. Method: immunoSEQ multiplex PCR; TCRdb's copy keeps in-frame clones and lacks some. The sample records over 30,000 clones, around 85% being singletons. This material consisted of unsorted PBMCs, taken 1.2 years after starting antiretroviral therapy. The TCR was taken from a woman between 50 and 59 years old with HIV.

The CDR3 region is CASSLGQGGSNQPQHF. The CDR3 DNA reads TGTGCCAGCAGCTTGGGACAGGGCGGTAGCAATCAGCCCCAGCATTTT. The chain is built from TRBV5-5 and TRBJ1-5; TRBD1 matches at 7 bases. V was pared by 0 bases and J by 0 bases, with 3 bases of the junction left unmatched. Germline CDR1 SGHKS, CDR2 YYEKEE (reference sequence). The CDR3 spans 16 residues.